The 28 T cell receptor beta chains in this list originate from one sample, sequenced in a study of blood T cell repertoires in COVID-19. The assay was immunoSEQ multiplex PCR, and TCRdb's table has in-frame clones only and misses some. The table shows fewer than 150,000 clones, with roughly four fifths occurring only once. Material for sequencing was peripheral blood. These receptors originate from a human donor in a cohort sampled during active COVID-19.

This clone was detected a few times. This chain uses TRBV5-5 with TRBJ1-1; 7 bases align to TRBD1. CDR3 length equals 15 residues. Trimming took 7 bases from V and 1 from J; bases not matched to a gene: 10. Germline lookup yields CDR1 SGHKS and CDR2 YYEKEE (reference sequence). The CDR3 sequence: CASGPGGSWNTEAFF. The CDR3 DNA follows: TGTGCCAGCGGACCAGGGGGGAGTTGGAACACTGAAGCTTTCTTT.

This chain links TRBV27 with TRBJ2-2; D may be TRBD1 (6 bases). CDR3 length: 14 residues. Trimming removed 6 bases from V and 3 bases from J, with 11 bases in between. CDR1 is MNHEY, CDR2 SMNVEV, per germline (reference sequence). In DNA, the CDR3 is TGTGCCAGCAGACAGGGCACACACACCGGGGAGCTGTTTTTT. Translation: CASRQGTHTGELFF.

The genes are TRBV6-2 or TRBV6-3 and TRBJ2-1; TRBD2 agrees at 12 bases. Germline assignment: CDR1 MNHEY and CDR2 SVGEGT. The CDR3 has 18 amino acids. V was clipped by 6 bases and J by 5 bases; unmatched bases: 14. This chain's CDR3 is CASSHRGNGLAGHNEQFF. CDR3 nucleotides: TGTGCCAGCAGCCATAGGGGGAATGGACTAGCGGGGCACAATGAGCAGTTCTTC.

The chain uses TRBV5-6 and TRBJ1-6; D ambiguous. This CDR3 has 12 residues. Germline CDR1 reads SGHDT; CDR2 reads YYEEEE. V lost 2 bases and J 10 bases, leaving 7 bases between the germline ends. The chain's CDR3 is CASSLEGSPLHF. The CDR3 nucleotides read TGTGCCAGCAGCTTAGAGGGATCACCCCTCCACTTT.

The chain joins TRBV6-5 to TRBJ2-5, with D maybe TRBD1 (6 bases). Trimming pared 6 bases from V and 5 bases from J, leaving 16 bases between. Germline V CDR1 and CDR2: MNHEY, SVGAGI. The CDR3 contains 14 residues. DNA for the CDR3: TGTGCCAGCAGCGGAACAGGGCGCGGGGAGACCCAGTACTTC. Translation: CASSGTGRGETQYF.

The chain carries TRBV30 and TRBJ2-7, with D perhaps matching TRBD1 (7 bases). This CDR3 contains 15 residues. In germline, CDR1 is GTSNPN, CDR2 SVGIG (reference sequence). V was trimmed by 0 bases and J by 1 base, leaving 13 bases between them. The CDR3 sequence: CAWSVGQGGSYEQYF. In nucleotides, the CDR3 is TGTGCCTGGAGTGTAGGTCAGGGGGGATCCTACGAGCAGTACTTC.

The V and J genes are TRBV5-6 and TRBJ1-5, with D uncertain. V was clipped by 4 bases and J by 0 bases, with 11 bases between them. This CDR3 spans 15 amino acids. In germline, CDR1 is SGHDT, CDR2 YYEEEE. CDR3 nucleotide sequence: TGTGCCAGCAGCCCTCGCCCGGGTAGCAATCAGCCCCAGCATTTT. Protein sequence: CASSPRPGSNQPQHF. Full variable domain (remainder filled in from reference TRBV5-6 and TRBJ1-5): DAGVTQSPTHLIKTRGQQVTLRCSPKSGHDTVSWYQQALGQGPQFIFQYYEEEERQRGNFPDRFSGHQFPNYSSELNVNALLLGDSALYLCASSPRPGSNQPQHFGDGTRLSIL.

The genes are TRBV3-1 (or the pseudogene TRBV3-2) and TRBJ2-7; TRBD2 agrees at 14 bases. V shed 4 bases and J 6 bases; nucleotides not matched to a gene: 2. The CDR3 sequence is 14 residues long. Germline values: CDR1 LGHDT, CDR2 YNNKEL (reference sequence). The CDR3: CASSRGTSGGEQYF. The CDR3 coding sequence is TGTGCCAGCAGCCGCGGGACTAGCGGGGGCGAGCAGTACTTC.

This clone has a single count. This chain links TRBV6-5 with TRBJ1-2; 10 bases map to TRBD1. The ends lost 0 bases at V and 8 bases at J; junction bases unmatched: 3. There are 14 residues in the CDR3. The germline gives CDR1 MNHEY, CDR2 SVGAGI. The CDR3 region is CASSYSGQGWGYTF. CDR3 DNA sequence: TGTGCCAGCAGTTACTCGGGACAGGGGTGGGGCTACACCTTC.

This rearrangement joins TRBV5-1 to TRBJ2-2; 12 positions agree with TRBD1. CDR3 length equals 16 residues. The germline gives CDR1 SGHRS, CDR2 YFSETQ. Trimming took 4 bases from V and 6 from J; bases not matched to a gene: 7. The CDR3 loop reads CASSNRDRGLAGELFF. Here the CDR3 DNA reads TGCGCCAGCAGCAACCGGGACAGGGGGCTGGCCGGGGAGCTGTTTTTT.

The rearrangement uses TRBV20-1 and TRBJ2-1; no clear D gene. CDR1 and CDR2 from the germline V gene are DFQATT and SNEGSKA (reference sequence). CDR3 length equals 10 residues. With 6 bases removed from V and 4 bases from J, the gap between germline ends came to 4 bases. In nucleotides, the CDR3 is TGCAGTGCAGCATACAATGAGCAGTTCTTC. It translates to CSAAYNEQFF.

J is TRBJ1-5 and V is TRBV19; D is ambiguous. This CDR3 contains 15 residues. The ends were cut back, 3 bases at V and 1 base at J, with 10 bases in the middle. Germline CDR1 and CDR2: LNHDA and SQIVND (reference sequence). The chain's CDR3 is CASSIEASSNQPQHF. Here the CDR3 DNA reads TGTGCCAGTAGTATTGAGGCTTCCAGCAATCAGCCCCAGCATTTT.

The chain links TRBV24-1 to TRBJ2-1, with 16 bases fitting TRBD2. Germline CDR1 KGHDR, CDR2 SFDVKD. The V segment lost 5 bases and the J segment 7 bases; nucleotides outside the gene matches: 4. The CDR3 contains 16 residues. The CDR3 DNA reads as TGTGCCACCAGTGGTACGGGACTAGCGGGGGGGAATGAGCAGTTCTTC. This sequence encodes CATSGTGLAGGNEQFF.

The chain uses TRBV6-2 or TRBV6-3 and TRBJ1-2, with no clear D. CDR3 length: 17 amino acids. CDR1 is MNHEY, CDR2 SVGEGT, per germline. V was cut by 4 bases and J by 0 bases, with 18 bases left in between. This chain's CDR3 is CASSSLTKPQTNYGYTF. CDR3 in DNA: TGTGCCAGCAGTTCACTCACGAAACCTCAAACTAACTATGGCTACACCTTC.

J is TRBJ2-2 and V is TRBV5-1; 9 bases line up with TRBD1. The J segment lost 2 bases and the V segment lost 4 bases, leaving 3 bases of the junction unmatched. Looked up from germline, CDR1 is SGHRS and CDR2 is YFSETQ. CDR3 size: 15 residues. The CDR3 DNA follows: TGCGCCAGCAGCCTGGACAGGGGAAACACCGGGGAGCTGTTTTTT. It encodes CASSLDRGNTGELFF.

This clone was recorded at least ten times. CDR3 coding DNA: TGCGCCAGCAGCCCTACTGGGGACACGAATTCACCCCTCCACTTT. Amino acid sequence: CASSPTGDTNSPLHF. The V gene is TRBV5-1, the J gene TRBJ1-6; TRBD1 is a possible D gene (6 bases). The CDR3 length is 15 residues. Germline loops: CDR1 SGHRS, CDR2 YFSETQ. Trimming pared 4 bases from V and 7 bases from J, leaving 15 bases between.

The chain links TRBV5-4 to TRBJ1-4; 7 bases are a match to TRBD1. CDR1 SGHNT and CDR2 YYREEE come from the germline V gene (reference sequence). After removal of 3 bases from V and 5 bases from J, the junction contained 1 base not matched to a gene. This CDR3 comprises 13 residues. The CDR3 DNA follows: TGTGCCAGCAGCTCGACAGGGAATGAAAAACTGTTTTTT. Translating it yields CASSSTGNEKLFF.

The chain links TRBV9 to TRBJ2-3, with D unresolved. V lost 3 bases and J 3 bases, leaving 5 bases between the germline ends. Germline CDR1 is SGDLS and CDR2 is YYNGEE. The CDR3 is made up of 12 amino acids. CDR3 region: CASSAETDTQYF. The CDR3 DNA sequence: TGTGCCAGCAGCGCCGAGACAGATACGCAGTATTTT.

The V call is TRBV5-1, the J call TRBJ1-2, with 8 bases fitting TRBD1. The germline gives CDR1 SGHRS, CDR2 YFSETQ. This CDR3 comprises 13 residues. J gave up 4 bases and V 7 bases, and 6 bases lay outside the gene matches. The CDR3 region is CASVGTGTYGYTF. Written as DNA, the CDR3 is TGCGCCAGCGTGGGGACAGGTACCTATGGCTACACCTTC.

The chain links TRBV5-6 to TRBJ1-1; perhaps TRBD1 as D (6 bases). Trimming pared 4 bases from V and 5 bases from J, leaving 15 bases between. This CDR3 region has 14 residues. Germline loops: CDR1 SGHDT, CDR2 YYEEEE. The CDR3, as DNA: TGTGCCAGCAGCCCCACGGGGGGCTATACTGAAGCTTTCTTT. This translates into CASSPTGGYTEAFF.

This chain joins TRBV3-1 (or the pseudogene TRBV3-2) and TRBJ2-7, with TRBD2 identical over 12 bases. Germline V CDR1 and CDR2: LGHDT, YNNKEL (reference sequence). The ends lost 1 base at V and 2 bases at J; junction bases unmatched: 9. CDR3 size: 18 residues. The CDR3 region is CASSQGPSGGDLTYEQYF. The CDR3 DNA is TGTGCCAGCAGCCAAGGTCCTAGCGGGGGGGACCTCACCTACGAGCAGTACTTC.

This rearrangement joins TRBV7-2 to TRBJ1-2, with D hard to call. Looked up from germline, CDR1 is SGHTA and CDR2 is FQGNSA. The V and J ends lost 1 base and 8 bases respectively, with 14 bases between them. The CDR3 contains 14 residues. CDR3 bases: TGTGCCAGCAGCTTAGGGTCCGGGAACTTGGGCTACACCTTC. This codes for CASSLGSGNLGYTF.

The V call is TRBV4-3, the J call TRBJ1-2; the match to TRBD1 covers 7 bases. This CDR3 has 14 amino acids. The trim removed 2 bases at V and 7 bases at J, leaving 7 bases unmatched. Germline V CDR1 and CDR2: LGHNA, YSLEER. CDR3 in amino acids: CASSQNRGTRGYTF. The CDR3 DNA is TGCGCCAGCAGCCAAAACAGGGGTACGCGTGGCTACACCTTC.

The J gene is TRBJ1-5, the V gene TRBV10-3; TRBD1 agrees at 9 bases. Germline V gives CDR1 ENHRY, CDR2 SYGVKD. The CDR3 is 19 residues long. J was trimmed by 0 bases and V by 0 bases; bases with no gene match: 9. Here the CDR3 DNA reads TGTGCCATCAGTGAGTCGGGTTGGGACAGGGTGGGTAGCAATCAGCCCCAGCATTTT. This sequence encodes CAISESGWDRVGSNQPQHF.

On this clone itself: Germline is not matched at one junction end, which may reflect a read error. The chain has TRBV7-7 and TRBJ1-5; possibly TRBD1 for D (6 bases). CDR3 length: 15 amino acids. Looked up from germline, CDR1 is SSHAT and CDR2 is FNYEAQ (reference sequence). CDR3 protein: CASSLRQGWDQPQHF. The CDR3 DNA is TGTGCTAGCAGCTTAAGGCAGGGGTGGGATCAGCCCCAGCATTTT.

The chain employs TRBV15 and TRBJ1-6; 9 nucleotides align to TRBD1. The length of the CDR3 is 13 residues. V lost 5 bases and J lost 10; bases outside the gene matches: 3. The V gene's germline CDR1 is LNHNV and CDR2 YYDKDF (reference sequence). CDR3 region: CATSQGTGSPLHF. The CDR3 nucleotides read TGTGCCACCAGCCAAGGGACAGGGTCACCCCTCCACTTT. Full variable domain (outside the CDR3, taken from reference TRBV15 and TRBJ1-6): DAMVIQNPRYQVTQFGKPVTLSCSQTLNHNVMYWYQQKSSQAPKLLFHYYDKDFNNEADTPDNFQSRRPNTSFCFLDIRSPGLGDTAMYLCATSQGTGSPLHFGNGTRLTVT.

The chain carries TRBV6-5 and TRBJ2-1, with TRBD2 as a possible D gene (6 bases). Germline CDR1 is MNHEY and CDR2 is SVGAGI. The V end lost 0 bases, the J end lost 3 bases, and 12 bases lay between the germline ends. This CDR3 is built from 16 residues. The CDR3 nucleotides are TGTGCCAGCAGTTACTCGAGTAGCGGATTCTACAATGAGCAGTTCTTC. Its translation is CASSYSSSGFYNEQFF.

The chain has TRBV5-4 and TRBJ2-7; 9 bases line up with TRBD1. V shed 0 bases and J 2 bases; nucleotides not matched to a gene: 6. CDR1 is SGHNT, CDR2 YYREEE, per germline (reference sequence). This CDR3 has 16 amino acids. The CDR3 bases are TGTGCCAGCAGCTTGGCCGGGACAGGGCCACCCTACGAGCAGTACTTC. Translated: CASSLAGTGPPYEQYF.